The rows below give T cell receptor beta chains drawn from one sample of a study of CD8 T cells in Susac syndrome. TCRdb reprocessed the immunoSEQ multiplex PCR reads with MiXCR, giving one entry per CDR3 protein. The sample includes about 430,000 distinct CDR3 sequences, approximately 89% of them seen just once. Sequenced: CD8+ T cells from PBMCs. These receptor sequences come from a human donor with multiple sclerosis. The CDR3 runs from the conserved cysteine through the conserved F or W. D genes are given only for firm matches. A row's size may be missing; if present it is once, few, many or a size class.

J | V | D | size | DNA | CDR3
TRBJ2-7 | TRBV27 | NA | NA | TGTGCCAGCAGTGCGGGGACGCCTGGGGGGGAGCAGTACTTC | CASSAGTPGGEQYF
TRBJ1-5 | TRBV6-6 | NA | NA | TGTGCCAGCAGTTACGGGTCAGCTGAGTTCAATCAGCCCCAGCATTTT | CASSYGSAEFNQPQHF
TRBJ2-2 | TRBV4-1 | NA | NA | TGCGCCAGCAGTCGACTAGAAACCGGGGAGCTGTTTTTT | CASSRLETGELFF
TRBJ2-7 | TRBV5-6 | TRBD2 | NA | TGTGCCAGCAGCCTCCACGGGGGGTGGTCCGGCGAGCAGTACTTC | CASSLHGGWSGEQYF
TRBJ2-7 | TRBV10-3 | TRBD1 | NA | TGTGCCATCGAGGGCGGACAGGGCGACGAGCAGTACTTC | CAIEGGQGDEQYF
TRBJ2-1 | TRBV30 | TRBD2 | NA | TGTGCCTGGAGTCCCACGGGGTTCCTAGCGGGAGACTATGAGCAGTTCTTC | CAWSPTGFLAGDYEQFF
TRBJ2-7 | TRBV30 | TRBD2 | NA | TGTGCCTGGAGTGCGGGACTAGCGGCCTACGAGCAGTACTTC | CAWSAGLAAYEQYF
TRBJ2-7 | TRBV28 | TRBD1 | NA | TGTGCCAGCAGTCCTACCGCCCAGGGGGCAACGAGCTACGAGCAGTACTTC | CASSPTAQGATSYEQYF
TRBJ2-2 | TRBV25-1 | NA | once | TGTGCCAGCAGGGGGCCCTTGACGGGAAACACCGGGGAGCTGTTTTTT | CASRGPLTGNTGELFF
TRBJ1-4 | TRBV16 | NA | NA | TGTGCCACCTCTCTCCCGCCGAGTGAAAAACTGTTTTTT | CATSLPPSEKLFF